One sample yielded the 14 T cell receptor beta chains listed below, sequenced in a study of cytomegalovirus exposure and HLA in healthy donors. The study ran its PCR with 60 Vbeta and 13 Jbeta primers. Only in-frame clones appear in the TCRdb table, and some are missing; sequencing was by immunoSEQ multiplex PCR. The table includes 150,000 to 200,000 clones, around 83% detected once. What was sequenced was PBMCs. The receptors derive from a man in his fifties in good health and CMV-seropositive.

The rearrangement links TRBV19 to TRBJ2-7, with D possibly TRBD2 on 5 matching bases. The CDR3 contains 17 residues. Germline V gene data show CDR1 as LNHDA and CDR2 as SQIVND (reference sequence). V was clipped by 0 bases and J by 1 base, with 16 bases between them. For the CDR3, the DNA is TGTGCCAGTAGTATAGACCCCTGGCAATCGGGGTCCTACGAGCAGTACTTC. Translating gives CASSIDPWQSGSYEQYF.

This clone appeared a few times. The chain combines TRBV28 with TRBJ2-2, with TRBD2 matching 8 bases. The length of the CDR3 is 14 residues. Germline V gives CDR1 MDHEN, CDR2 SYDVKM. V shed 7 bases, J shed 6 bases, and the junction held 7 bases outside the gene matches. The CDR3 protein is CASKEAGDAGELFF. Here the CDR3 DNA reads TGTGCCAGCAAAGAAGCGGGAGACGCCGGGGAGCTGTTTTTT.

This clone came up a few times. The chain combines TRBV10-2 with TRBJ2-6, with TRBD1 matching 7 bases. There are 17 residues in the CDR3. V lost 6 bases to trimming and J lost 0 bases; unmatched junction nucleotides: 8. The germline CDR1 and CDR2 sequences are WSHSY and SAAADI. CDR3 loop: CASRQGWLDSGANVLTF. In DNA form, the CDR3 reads TGCGCCAGCAGACAGGGGTGGTTGGACTCTGGGGCCAACGTCCTGACTTTC.

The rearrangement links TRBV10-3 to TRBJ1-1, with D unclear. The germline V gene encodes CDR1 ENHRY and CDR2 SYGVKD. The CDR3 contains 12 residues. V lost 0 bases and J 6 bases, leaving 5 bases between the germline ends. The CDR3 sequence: CAISESEAEAFF. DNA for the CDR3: TGTGCCATCAGTGAGTCGGAGGCTGAAGCTTTCTTT.

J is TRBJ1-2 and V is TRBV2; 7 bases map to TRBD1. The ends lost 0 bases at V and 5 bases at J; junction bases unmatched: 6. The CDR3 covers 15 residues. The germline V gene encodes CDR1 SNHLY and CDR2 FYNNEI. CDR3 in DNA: TGTGCCAGCAGTGAAGCGGGGACAGACACATATGGCTACACCTTC. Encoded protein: CASSEAGTDTYGYTF.

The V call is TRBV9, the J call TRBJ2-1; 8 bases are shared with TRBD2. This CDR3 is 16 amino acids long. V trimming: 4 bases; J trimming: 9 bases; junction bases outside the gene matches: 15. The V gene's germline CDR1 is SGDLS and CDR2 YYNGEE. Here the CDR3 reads CASSPLGLVWSSEQFF. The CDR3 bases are TGTGCCAGCAGCCCGTTGGGACTAGTTTGGTCAAGTGAGCAGTTCTTC.

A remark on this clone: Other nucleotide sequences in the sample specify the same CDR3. The CDR3 protein is CASSLGQGSSPLHF. Here the CDR3 DNA reads TGCGCCAGCAGCTTAGGGCAGGGTAGTTCACCCCTCCACTTT. The V gene is TRBV5-1, the J gene TRBJ1-6, with D possibly being TRBD1 (5 bases). The CDR3 runs to 14 residues. V lost 2 bases, J lost 9 bases, and 12 bases lay in between. In germline, CDR1 is SGHRS, CDR2 YFSETQ.

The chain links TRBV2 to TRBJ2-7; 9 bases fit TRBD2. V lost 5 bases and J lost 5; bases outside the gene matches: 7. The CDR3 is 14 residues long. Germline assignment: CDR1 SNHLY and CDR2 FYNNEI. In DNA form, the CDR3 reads TGTGCCAGCAGTTTTAGCGGGAGAGTCGACGAGCAGTACTTC. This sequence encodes CASSFSGRVDEQYF.

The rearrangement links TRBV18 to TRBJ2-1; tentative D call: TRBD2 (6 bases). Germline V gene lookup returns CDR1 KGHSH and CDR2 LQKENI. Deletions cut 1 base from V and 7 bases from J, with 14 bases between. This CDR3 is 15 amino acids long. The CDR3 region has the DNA TGTGCCAGCTCACCACGTCAGGGCGGGGCGAATGAGCAGTTCTTC. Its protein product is CASSPRQGGANEQFF.

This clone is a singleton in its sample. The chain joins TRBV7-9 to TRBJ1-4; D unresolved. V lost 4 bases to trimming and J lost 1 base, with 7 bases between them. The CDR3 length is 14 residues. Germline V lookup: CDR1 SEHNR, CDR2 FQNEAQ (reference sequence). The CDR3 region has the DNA TGTGCCAGCAGCTCGAGGAGAACTAATGAAAAACTGTTTTTT. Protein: CASSSRRTNEKLFF.

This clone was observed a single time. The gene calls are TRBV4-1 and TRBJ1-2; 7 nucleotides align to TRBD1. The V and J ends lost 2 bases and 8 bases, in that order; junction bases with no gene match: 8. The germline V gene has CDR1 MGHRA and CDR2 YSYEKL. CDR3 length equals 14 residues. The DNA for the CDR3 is TGCGCCAGCAGCCAAAGCGGCAGGGGGTCCGGCTACACCTTC. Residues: CASSQSGRGSGYTF.

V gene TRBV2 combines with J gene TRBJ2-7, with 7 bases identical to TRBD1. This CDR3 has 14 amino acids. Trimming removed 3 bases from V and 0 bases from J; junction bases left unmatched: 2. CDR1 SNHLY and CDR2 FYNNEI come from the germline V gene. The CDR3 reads CASSEDRNSYEQYF. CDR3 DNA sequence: TGTGCCAGCAGTGAGGACAGGAACTCCTACGAGCAGTACTTC.

CDR3 sequence reads: CASSQGTGYEQYF. The CDR3 nucleotides are TGTGCCAGCAGCCAGGGGACAGGGTACGAGCAGTACTTC. The chain recombines TRBV11-3 with TRBJ2-7; 9 nucleotides match TRBD1. Germline V gene sequence: CDR1 SGHNT, CDR2 YENEEA. J lost 4 bases, V lost 5 bases, and 3 bases had no gene match. The CDR3 sequence is 13 residues long. Based on the CDR3 plus reference TRBV11-3 and TRBJ2-7, the full variable domain is EAGVVQSPRYKIIEKKQPVAFWCNPISGHNTLYWYLQNLGQGPELLIRYENEEAVDDSQLPKDRFSAERLKGVDSTLKIQPAELGDSAVYLCASSQGTGYEQYFGPGTRLTVT.

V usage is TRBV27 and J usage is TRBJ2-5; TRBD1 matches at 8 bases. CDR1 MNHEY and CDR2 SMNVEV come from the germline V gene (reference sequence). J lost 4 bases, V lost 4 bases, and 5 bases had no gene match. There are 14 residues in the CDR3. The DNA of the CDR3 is TGTGCCAGCAGTTCCCCGACAGGGGTAGAGACCCAGTACTTC. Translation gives CASSSPTGVETQYF.